This T cell receptor beta chain was sequenced for a study of PD-1 blockade in classical Hodgkin lymphoma. The time point here: cycle 4 day 1 (C4D1), after six to seven weeks of nivolumab. Every single patient, without exception, relapsed after autologous stem cell transplantation, and brentuximab vedotin exposure varied. On this clone: The target antigen is unknown.

Generated by immunoSEQ multiplex PCR, the TCRdb table keeps only in-frame clones and is missing some. The data hold 96,000 or so clones, with around 93% observed a single time. CDR1 and CDR2 from the germline V gene are MDHEN and SYDVKM. The CDR3 loop spans 15 amino acids. With V trimmed by 5 bases and J by 5 bases, 8 bases remained unmatched. Study-wide results and caveats: Sources of repertoire differences remain undefined, possibly disease activity or prior therapy. Healthy donors were reported to have higher baseline TCR diversity than newly diagnosed patients.

Here the sequenced sample was peripheral blood mononuclear cells (PBMCs), taken before the fourth cycle of nivolumab. This sequence was found in a human donor with classical Hodgkin lymphoma. V and J are TRBV28 and TRBJ1-1; TRBD1 agrees at 10 bases. The CDR3 here is CASSMIGTGDTEAFF. The DNA of the CDR3 is TGTGCCAGCAGTATGATAGGGACAGGGGATACTGAAGCTTTCTTT.